The 12 T cell receptor beta chains below were found in one sample sequenced in a study of shared clonotypes between healthy human individuals (dated by TCRdb to the early 2020s). The library came from the immunoSEQ multiplex PCR assay. The immuneACCESS repertoire file appears here via TCRdb, limited to in-frame rearrangements. These files lack a portion of the clones; in checked studies, under half of the deficit traces to unresolved V genes, and the cause of the others is not known. The sample table contains over 400,000 clones; only one count was recorded for around 95% of them. The top ten clones comprise about 0.06% of the sample. The specimen was naive CD4+ T cells sorted from blood. The label giving this sample's cell subset or site can be read as: CD45RA+ positively selected. The receptors were gathered from a woman aged 30 to 39 in good health.

This clone was observed a single time. The chain is built from TRBV6-6 and TRBJ1-4; D is possibly TRBD1 (6 bases). Deletions cut 5 bases from V and 5 bases from J, with 9 bases between. CDR3 length: 13 residues. Germline V CDR1 and CDR2: MNHNY, SVGAGI (reference sequence). Here the CDR3 DNA reads TGTGCCAGCAGTCCAGGGGAGAATGAAAAACTGTTTTTT. As protein: CASSPGENEKLFF.

The genes are TRBV4-1 and TRBJ2-7; tentatively, D is TRBD1 (6 bases). Trimming removed 2 bases from V and 0 bases from J, with 14 bases in between. CDR3 length: 16 amino acids. Germline lookup yields CDR1 MGHRA and CDR2 YSYEKL. The CDR3 region is CASSQNRDITSYEQYF. The CDR3 coding sequence is TGCGCCAGCAGCCAAAACCGGGACATCACCTCCTACGAGCAGTACTTC.

V gene TRBV5-4 combines with J gene TRBJ2-7, with 10 bases aligning to TRBD1. The CDR3 spans 15 residues. J lost 2 bases, V lost 2 bases, and 4 bases had no gene match. Germline loops: CDR1 SGHNT, CDR2 YYREEE (reference sequence). CDR3 amino acids: CASSFRDRGPYEQYF. CDR3 sequence (DNA): TGTGCCAGCAGCTTCCGGGACAGGGGACCCTACGAGCAGTACTTC.

The rearrangement joins TRBV2 to TRBJ1-4; perhaps TRBD1 as D (5 bases). Germline V gene data show CDR1 as SNHLY and CDR2 as FYNNEI. The CDR3 extends over 14 amino acids. Trimming removed 3 bases from V and 6 bases from J, with 11 bases in between. CDR3: CASSEGTADEKLFF. DNA of the CDR3: TGTGCCAGCAGTGAGGGGACCGCCGATGAAAAACTGTTTTTT.

The chain joins TRBV5-1 to TRBJ2-2; 8 bases line up with TRBD1. The ends lost 4 bases at V and 1 base at J; junction bases unmatched: 12. Looked up from germline, CDR1 is SGHRS and CDR2 is YFSETQ. The CDR3 has 18 residues. CDR3 nucleotide sequence: TGCGCCAGCAGCCCAGGGCCCAGGACAGGGAAGAACACCGGGGAGCTGTTTTTT. This translates into CASSPGPRTGKNTGELFF.

Notes on this clone: Other DNA sequences within the sample encode an identical CDR3. The CDR3 sequence: CASRPGQTYEQYF. CDR3 DNA: TGTGCCAGCAGGCCGGGACAGACCTACGAGCAGTACTTC. The chain combines TRBV28 with TRBJ2-7; 7 bases are shared with TRBD1. The CDR3 covers 13 residues. Trimming cost V 6 bases and J 2 bases; bases outside gene matches: 4. From germline, CDR1 is MDHEN and CDR2 SYDVKM.

CDR3 sequence reads: CASSQSSFTEAFF. CDR3 bases: TGCGCCAGCAGCCAATCCAGTTTCACTGAAGCTTTCTTT. The chain links TRBV4-1 to TRBJ1-1; D gene uncertain. CDR1 MGHRA and CDR2 YSYEKL come from the germline V gene. The CDR3 runs 13 residues. V was trimmed by 2 bases and J by 4 bases, leaving 8 bases between them.

V gene TRBV6-5 combines with J gene TRBJ2-7; 10 bases agree with TRBD1. V shed 4 bases, J shed 1 base, and the junction held 4 bases outside the gene matches. Germline loops: CDR1 MNHEY, CDR2 SVGAGI. This CDR3 spans 15 amino acids. The CDR3 DNA is TGTGCCAGCAGTTTTAGGACAGGGGGGTCCTACGAGCAGTACTTC. Protein sequence: CASSFRTGGSYEQYF.

The chain is built from TRBV5-6 and TRBJ1-2, with D unclear. V was clipped by 3 bases and J by 0 bases, with 6 bases between them. Germline CDR1 and CDR2: SGHDT and YYEEEE. The CDR3 has 13 amino acids. CDR3 in DNA: TGTGCCAGCAGCTCCGGGCCTAACTATGGCTACACCTTC. This sequence encodes CASSSGPNYGYTF. The full variable domain, in which reference TRBV5-6 and TRBJ1-2 provide the parts outside the CDR3, is DAGVTQSPTHLIKTRGQQVTLRCSPKSGHDTVSWYQQALGQGPQFIFQYYEEEERQRGNFPDRFSGHQFPNYSSELNVNALLLGDSALYLCASSSGPNYGYTFGSGTRLTVV.

The V gene is TRBV29-1, the J gene TRBJ2-4, with TRBD1 matching 9 bases. CDR1 and CDR2 from the germline V gene are SQVTM and ANQGSEA. The CDR3 spans 11 residues. The V segment lost 7 bases and the J segment 11 bases; nucleotides outside the gene matches: 6. CDR3 coding DNA: TGCAGCGGGGGACAGGGCGTCGTTCAGTACTTC. It specifies CSGGQGVVQYF.

V is TRBV5-6 and J is TRBJ2-7; D unclear. The CDR3 has 11 residues. Germline values: CDR1 SGHDT, CDR2 YYEEEE. Trimming stripped 4 bases from V and 6 bases from J, with 8 bases between. The CDR3 spells CASSRNSEQYF. CDR3 DNA sequence: TGTGCCAGCAGCAGAAACAGCGAGCAGTACTTC.

This chain links TRBV7-9 with TRBJ2-1, with 9 positions matching TRBD2. The CDR3 is 15 amino acids. Per germline, CDR1 SEHNR and CDR2 FQNEAQ (reference sequence). J was trimmed by 5 bases and V by 7 bases; bases with no gene match: 9. The CDR3 here is CASTLRTSANNEQFF. The CDR3 DNA sequence: TGTGCCAGCACCCTACGGACTAGCGCGAACAATGAGCAGTTCTTC. Using reference TRBV7-9 and TRBJ2-1 for the parts outside the CDR3, the full variable domain is DTGVSQNPRHKITKRGQNVTFRCDPISEHNRLYWYRQTLGQGPEFLTYFQNEAQLEKSRLLSDRFSAERPKGSFSTLEIQRTEQGDSAMYLCASTLRTSANNEQFFGPGTRLTVL.